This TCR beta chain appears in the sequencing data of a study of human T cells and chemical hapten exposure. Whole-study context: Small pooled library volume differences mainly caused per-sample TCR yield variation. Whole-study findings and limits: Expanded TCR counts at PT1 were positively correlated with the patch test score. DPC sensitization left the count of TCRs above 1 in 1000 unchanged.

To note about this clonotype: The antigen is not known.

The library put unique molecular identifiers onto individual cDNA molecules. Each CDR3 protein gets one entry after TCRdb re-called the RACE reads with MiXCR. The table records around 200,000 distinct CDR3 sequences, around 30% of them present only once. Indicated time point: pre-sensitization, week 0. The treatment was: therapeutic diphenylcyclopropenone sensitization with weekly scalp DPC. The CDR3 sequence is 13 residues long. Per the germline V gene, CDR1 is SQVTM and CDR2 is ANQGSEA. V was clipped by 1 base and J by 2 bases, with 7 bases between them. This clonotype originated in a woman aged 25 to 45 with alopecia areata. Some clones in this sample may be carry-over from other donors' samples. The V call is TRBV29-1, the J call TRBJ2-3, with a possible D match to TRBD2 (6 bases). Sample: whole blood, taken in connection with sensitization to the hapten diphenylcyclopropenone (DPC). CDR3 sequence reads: CSVEGDSTDTQYF. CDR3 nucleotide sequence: TGCAGCGTTGAAGGGGACTCCACAGATACGCAGTATTTT.